This TCR beta chain emerged from a study of spatial heterogeneity in lung cancer. Study at large: The donors were 72 patients with non-small cell lung cancer that was early-stage and untreated. PBMC samples from follow-up, when available, were sequenced at a median of roughly two years post-resection.

Study outcomes and limitations: Resection blood, more than follow-up blood, showed ubiquitous expanded tumor TCRs.

Time point in this sample: blood at routine non-recurrence follow-up after resection. Whole RNA came from tumor, nontumor lung or frozen PBMC and was sequenced without being sorted. Worth noting for this clonotype: As yet, its antigen is unknown.

CDR1 is DFQATT and CDR2 is SNEGSKA in the germline V gene (reference sequence). The CDR3 loop spans 13 amino acids. V shed 5 bases, J shed 2 bases, and the junction held 4 bases outside the gene matches. TCR cDNA molecules each carried a unique molecular identifier. TCRdb re-called the 5' RACE reads through MiXCR, storing one row per CDR3 protein. Counted here are about 120,000 distinct CDR3 sequences, 12% occurring once; the ten biggest clones make up roughly 15%. The receptor comes from a male donor with early-stage non-small cell lung cancer. V usage is TRBV20-1 and J usage is TRBJ1-2, with 8 bases matching TRBD1. This sample comprised PBMCs, obtained at follow-up. The CDR3 DNA reads as TGCAGTGCTCCGGGACAGGTGAACTATGGCTACACCTTC. It translates to CSAPGQVNYGYTF.